This T cell receptor beta chain originates from a study of blood T cell repertoires in COVID-19. Study context: Donors in the United States, Italy and Spain gave samples during acute or convalescent COVID-19. PBMCs, B-cell-depleted T cells, or T cells provided the cDNA or gDNA that made up the material.

This clone was detected only a few times. As handled by the study authors: Amplification of reference gene primers was used by the study to estimate nucleated cell counts. Sequencing was performed with immunoSEQ multiplex PCR; in TCRdb, only in-frame clones are kept and a portion is missing. D and trimming were read from the DNA, whereas the V and J calls and clone size are those reported in that table. Of roughly 150,000 clones in the sample, 84% are singletons; the top ten hold just over 9.5%. This CDR3 spans 13 amino acids. CDR1 MNHEY and CDR2 SVGEGT come from the germline V gene. The junction had 6 bases not matched to a gene; V was cut back by 5 bases and J by 6 bases.

This TCR was recovered from a woman aged 45-65 years with acute or convalescent COVID-19. The sample comprised peripheral blood. The chain has TRBV6-2 or TRBV6-3 and TRBJ1-2; the match to TRBD1 covers 7 bases. Written as DNA, the CDR3 is TGTGCCAGCAGTCGAGACAGGGTGGATGGCTACACCTTC. Translation gives CASSRDRVDGYTF.